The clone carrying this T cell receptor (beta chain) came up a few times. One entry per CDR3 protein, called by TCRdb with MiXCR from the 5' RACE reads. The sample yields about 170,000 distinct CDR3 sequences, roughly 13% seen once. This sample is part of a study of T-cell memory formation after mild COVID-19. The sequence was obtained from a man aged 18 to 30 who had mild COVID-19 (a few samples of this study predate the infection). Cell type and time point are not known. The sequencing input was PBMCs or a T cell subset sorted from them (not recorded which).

The CDR3 sequence: CASSLALNEQFF. In DNA form, the CDR3 reads TGCGCCAGCAGCTTGGCCCTGAATGAGCAGTTCTTC. This rearrangement joins TRBV5-1 to TRBJ2-1; D gene unclear. V gave up 0 bases and J gave up 7 bases, with 5 bases separating them. In germline, CDR1 is SGHRS, CDR2 YFSETQ. The CDR3 runs 12 residues. Drawing the rest from reference TRBV5-1 and TRBJ2-1, the complete variable domain is KAGVTQTPRYLIKTRGQQVTLSCSPISGHRSVSWYQQTPGQGLQFLFEYFSETQRNKGNFPGRFSGRQFSNSRSEMNVSTLELGDSALYLCASSLALNEQFFGPGTRLTVL.